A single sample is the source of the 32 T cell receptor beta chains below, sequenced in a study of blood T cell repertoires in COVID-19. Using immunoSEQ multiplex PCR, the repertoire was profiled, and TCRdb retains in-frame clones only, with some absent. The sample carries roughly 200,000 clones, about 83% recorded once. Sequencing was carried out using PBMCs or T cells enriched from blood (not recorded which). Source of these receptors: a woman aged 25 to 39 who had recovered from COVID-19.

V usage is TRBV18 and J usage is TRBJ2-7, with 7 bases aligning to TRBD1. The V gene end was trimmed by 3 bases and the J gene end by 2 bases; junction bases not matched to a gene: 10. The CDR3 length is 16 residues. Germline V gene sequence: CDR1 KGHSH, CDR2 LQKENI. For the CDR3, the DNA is TGTGCCAGCTCACCCTTGACAGGGTCGGCCACCTACGAGCAGTACTTC. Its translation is CASSPLTGSATYEQYF.

The DNA of the CDR3 is TGTGCCAGCTCGACTTCGCAAGAGACCCAGTACTTC. It is translated as CASSTSQETQYF. The chain recombines TRBV18 with TRBJ2-5; no firm D call. Trimming took off 6 bases at V and 2 bases at J, with 7 bases between the two ends. From germline, CDR1 is KGHSH and CDR2 LQKENI. This CDR3 spans 12 amino acids.

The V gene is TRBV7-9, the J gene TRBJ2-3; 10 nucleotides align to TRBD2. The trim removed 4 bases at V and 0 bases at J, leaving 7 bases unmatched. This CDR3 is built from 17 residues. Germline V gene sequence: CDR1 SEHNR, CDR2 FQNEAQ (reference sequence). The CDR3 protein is CASSSPLAGASTDTQYF. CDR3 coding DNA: TGTGCCAGCAGCTCACCCCTAGCGGGAGCGAGCACAGATACGCAGTATTTT.

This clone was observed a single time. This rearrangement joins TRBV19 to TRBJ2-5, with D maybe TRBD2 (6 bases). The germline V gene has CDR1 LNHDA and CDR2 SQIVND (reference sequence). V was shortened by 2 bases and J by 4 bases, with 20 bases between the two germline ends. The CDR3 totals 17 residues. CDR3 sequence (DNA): TGTGCCAGTAGTATAAGGGCTAGCGCGAAGGGAGCAGAGACCCAGTACTTC. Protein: CASSIRASAKGAETQYF.

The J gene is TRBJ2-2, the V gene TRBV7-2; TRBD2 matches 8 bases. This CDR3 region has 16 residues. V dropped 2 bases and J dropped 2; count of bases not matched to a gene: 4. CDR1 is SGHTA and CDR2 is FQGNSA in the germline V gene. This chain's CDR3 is CASSLSGSINTGELFF. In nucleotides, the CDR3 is TGTGCCAGCAGCTTAAGCGGGAGCATCAACACCGGGGAGCTGTTTTTT.

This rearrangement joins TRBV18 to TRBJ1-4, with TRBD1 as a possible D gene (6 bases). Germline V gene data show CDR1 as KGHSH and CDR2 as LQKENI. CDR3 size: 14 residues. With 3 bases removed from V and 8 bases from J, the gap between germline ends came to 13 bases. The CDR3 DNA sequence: TGTGCCAGCTCACCCCAGGGGAAAGGCGAAAAACTGTTTTTT. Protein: CASSPQGKGEKLFF.

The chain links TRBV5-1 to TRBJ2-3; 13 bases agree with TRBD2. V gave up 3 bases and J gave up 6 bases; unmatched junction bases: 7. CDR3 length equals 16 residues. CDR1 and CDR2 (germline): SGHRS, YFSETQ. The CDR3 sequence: CASSSGLAGEGDTQYF. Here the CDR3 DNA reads TGCGCCAGCAGCTCCGGACTAGCGGGAGAGGGTGATACGCAGTATTTT.

CDR3 residues: CASSYKTGLEETQYF. The CDR3 nucleotides are TGTGCCAGCAGTTACAAGACAGGGTTGGAAGAGACCCAGTACTTC. The V call is TRBV6-5, the J call TRBJ2-5, with 7 bases fitting TRBD1. After removal of 2 bases from V and 3 bases from J, the junction contained 6 bases not matched to a gene. Germline assignment: CDR1 MNHEY and CDR2 SVGAGI. The CDR3 covers 15 residues.

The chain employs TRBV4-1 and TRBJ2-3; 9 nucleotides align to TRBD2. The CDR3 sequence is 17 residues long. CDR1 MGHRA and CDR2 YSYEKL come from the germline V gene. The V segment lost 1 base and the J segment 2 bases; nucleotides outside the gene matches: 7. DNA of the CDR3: TGCGCCAGCAGCCAAGTTGGGATAGCGGGAGACACAGATACGCAGTATTTT. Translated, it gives CASSQVGIAGDTDTQYF.

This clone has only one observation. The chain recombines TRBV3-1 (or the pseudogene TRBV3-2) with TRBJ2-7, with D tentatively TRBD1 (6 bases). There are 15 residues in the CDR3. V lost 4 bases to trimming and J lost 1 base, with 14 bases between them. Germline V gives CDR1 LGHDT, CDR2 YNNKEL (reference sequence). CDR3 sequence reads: CASSPFQGQSYEQYF. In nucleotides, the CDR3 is TGTGCCAGCAGCCCCTTTCAGGGGCAATCCTACGAGCAGTACTTC.

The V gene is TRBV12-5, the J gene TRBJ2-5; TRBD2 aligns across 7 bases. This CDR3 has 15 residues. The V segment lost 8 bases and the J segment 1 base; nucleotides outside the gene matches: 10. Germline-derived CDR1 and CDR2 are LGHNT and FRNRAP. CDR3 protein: CASSMASGTQETQYF. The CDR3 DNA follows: TGTGCTAGTAGCATGGCTAGCGGCACCCAAGAGACCCAGTACTTC. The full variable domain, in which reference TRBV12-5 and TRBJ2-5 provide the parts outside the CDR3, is DARVTQTPRHKVTEMGQEVTMRCQPILGHNTVFWYRQTMMQGLELLAYFRNRAPLDDSGMPKDRFSAEMPDATLATLKIQPSEPRDSAVYFCASSMASGTQETQYFGPGTRLLVL.

DNA for the CDR3: TGTGCCAGCAGCCAAGCGACAGGGGGTGGTGATGAGCAGTTCTTC. It specifies CASSQATGGGDEQFF. V is TRBV5-6 and J is TRBJ2-1; 9 bases agree with TRBD1. Trimming took 4 bases from V and 8 from J; bases not matched to a gene: 10. CDR1 and CDR2 (germline): SGHDT, YYEEEE. CDR3 length: 15 residues.

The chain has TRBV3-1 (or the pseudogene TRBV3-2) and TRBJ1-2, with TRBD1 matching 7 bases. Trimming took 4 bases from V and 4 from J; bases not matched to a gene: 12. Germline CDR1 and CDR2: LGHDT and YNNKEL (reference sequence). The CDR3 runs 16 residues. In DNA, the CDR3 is TGTGCCAGCAGCCGCGAAGGGGGCTGGTTGGGCTATGGCTACACCTTC. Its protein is CASSREGGWLGYGYTF.

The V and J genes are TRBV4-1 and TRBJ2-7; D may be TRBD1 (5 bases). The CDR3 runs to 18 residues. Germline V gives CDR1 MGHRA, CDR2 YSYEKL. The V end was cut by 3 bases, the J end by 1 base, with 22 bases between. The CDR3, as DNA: TGCGCCAGCAGCCAGCCGGACAATTTGGCAGGCATATCCTACGAGCAGTACTTC. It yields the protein CASSQPDNLAGISYEQYF.

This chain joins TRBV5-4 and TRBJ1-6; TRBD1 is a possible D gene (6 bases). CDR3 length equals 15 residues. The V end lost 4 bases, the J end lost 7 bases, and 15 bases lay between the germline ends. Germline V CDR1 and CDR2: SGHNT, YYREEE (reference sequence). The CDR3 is CASSPGGGGNSPLHF. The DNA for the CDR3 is TGTGCCAGCAGCCCCGGGGGAGGGGGAAATTCACCCCTCCACTTT. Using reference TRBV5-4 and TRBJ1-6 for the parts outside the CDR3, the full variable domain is ETGVTQSPTHLIKTRGQQVTLRCSSQSGHNTVSWYQQALGQGPQFIFQYYREEENGRGNFPPRFSGLQFPNYSSELNVNALELDDSALYLCASSPGGGGNSPLHFGNGTRLTVT.

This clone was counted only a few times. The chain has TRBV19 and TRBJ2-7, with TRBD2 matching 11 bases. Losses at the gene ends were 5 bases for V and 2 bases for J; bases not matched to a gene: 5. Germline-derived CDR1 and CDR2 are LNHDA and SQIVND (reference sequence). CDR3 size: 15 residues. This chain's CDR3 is CASSPTSGGTYEQYF. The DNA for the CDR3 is TGTGCCAGTAGTCCTACTAGCGGGGGAACCTACGAGCAGTACTTC.

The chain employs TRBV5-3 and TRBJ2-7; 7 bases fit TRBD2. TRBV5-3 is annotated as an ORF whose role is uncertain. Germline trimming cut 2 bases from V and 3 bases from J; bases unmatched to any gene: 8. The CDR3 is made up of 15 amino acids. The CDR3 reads CARSFVLRELYEQYF. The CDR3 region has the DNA TGTGCCAGAAGCTTCGTTCTGCGGGAGCTCTACGAGCAGTACTTC.

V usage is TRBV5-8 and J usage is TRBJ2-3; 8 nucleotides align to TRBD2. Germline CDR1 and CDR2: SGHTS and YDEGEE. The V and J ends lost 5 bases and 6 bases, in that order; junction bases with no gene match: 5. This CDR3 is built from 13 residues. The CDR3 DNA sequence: TGTGCCAGCAGGGTAGCGGGATGGGATACGCAGTATTTT. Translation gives CASRVAGWDTQYF.

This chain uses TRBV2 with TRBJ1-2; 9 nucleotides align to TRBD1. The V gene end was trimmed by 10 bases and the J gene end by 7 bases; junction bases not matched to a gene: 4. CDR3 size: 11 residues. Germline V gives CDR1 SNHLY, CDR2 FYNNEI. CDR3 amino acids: CATQGARGYTF. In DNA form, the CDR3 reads TGTGCCACACAGGGGGCTCGTGGCTACACCTTC.

CDR3 region: CASSPGTPQEQYF. The CDR3 DNA reads as TGTGCCAGCTCACCCGGGACTCCCCAGGAGCAGTACTTC. This chain joins TRBV18 and TRBJ2-7; the D gene is possibly TRBD2 (6 bases). CDR1 is KGHSH and CDR2 is LQKENI in the germline V gene. The CDR3 contains 13 residues. The V end lost 3 bases, the J end lost 7 bases, and 13 bases lay between the germline ends.

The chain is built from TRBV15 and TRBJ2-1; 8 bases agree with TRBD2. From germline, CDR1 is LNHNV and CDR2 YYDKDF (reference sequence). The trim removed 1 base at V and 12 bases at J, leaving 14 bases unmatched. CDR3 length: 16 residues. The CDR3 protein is CATSRGIVSGSLGQFF. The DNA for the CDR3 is TGTGCCACCAGCAGAGGAATTGTCAGCGGGAGCTTGGGGCAGTTCTTC.

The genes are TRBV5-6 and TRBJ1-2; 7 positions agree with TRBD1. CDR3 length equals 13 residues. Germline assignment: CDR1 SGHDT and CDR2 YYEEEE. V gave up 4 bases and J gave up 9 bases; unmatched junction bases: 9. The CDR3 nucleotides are TGTGCCAGCAGCCTAACGACAGGGAGAAGCTACACCTTC. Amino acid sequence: CASSLTTGRSYTF. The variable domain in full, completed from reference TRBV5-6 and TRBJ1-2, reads DAGVTQSPTHLIKTRGQQVTLRCSPKSGHDTVSWYQQALGQGPQFIFQYYEEEERQRGNFPDRFSGHQFPNYSSELNVNALLLGDSALYLCASSLTTGRSYTFGSGTRLTVV.

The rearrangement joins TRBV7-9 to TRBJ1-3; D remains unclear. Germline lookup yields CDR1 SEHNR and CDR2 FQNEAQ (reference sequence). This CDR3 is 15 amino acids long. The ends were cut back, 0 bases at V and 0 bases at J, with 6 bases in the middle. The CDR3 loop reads CASSLAGSSGNTIYF. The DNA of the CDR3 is TGTGCCAGCAGCTTAGCGGGCAGCTCTGGAAACACCATATATTTT. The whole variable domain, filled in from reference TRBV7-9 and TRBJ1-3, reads DTGVSQNPRHKITKRGQNVTFRCDPISEHNRLYWYRQTLGQGPEFLTYFQNEAQLEKSRLLSDRFSAERPKGSFSTLEIQRTEQGDSAMYLCASSLAGSSGNTIYFGEGSWLTVV.

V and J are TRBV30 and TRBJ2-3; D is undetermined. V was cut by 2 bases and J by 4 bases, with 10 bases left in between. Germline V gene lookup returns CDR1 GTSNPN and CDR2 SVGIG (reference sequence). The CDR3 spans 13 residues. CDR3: CAWSPTAADTQYF. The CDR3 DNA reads TGTGCCTGGAGTCCGACGGCGGCAGATACGCAGTATTTT.

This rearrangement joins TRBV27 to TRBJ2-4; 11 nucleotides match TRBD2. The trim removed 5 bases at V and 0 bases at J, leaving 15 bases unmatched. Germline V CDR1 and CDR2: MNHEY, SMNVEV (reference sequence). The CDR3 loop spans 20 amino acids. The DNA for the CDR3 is TGTGCCAGCAGTCCCCCCCTTTCTAGCGGGAGGCCACTAGCCAAAAACATTCAGTACTTC. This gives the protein CASSPPLSSGRPLAKNIQYF.

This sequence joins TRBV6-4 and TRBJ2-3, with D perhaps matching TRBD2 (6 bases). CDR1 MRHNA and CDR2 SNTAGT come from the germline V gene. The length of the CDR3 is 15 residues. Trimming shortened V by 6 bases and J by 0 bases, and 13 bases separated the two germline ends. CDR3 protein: CASREGGASTDTQYF. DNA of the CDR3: TGTGCCAGCAGGGAAGGAGGGGCCAGCACAGATACGCAGTATTTT.

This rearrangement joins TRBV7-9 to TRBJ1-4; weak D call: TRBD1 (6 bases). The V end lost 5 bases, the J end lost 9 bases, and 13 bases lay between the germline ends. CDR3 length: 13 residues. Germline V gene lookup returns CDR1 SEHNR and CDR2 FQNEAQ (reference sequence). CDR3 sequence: CASSPRDKKKLFF. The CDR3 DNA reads TGTGCCAGCAGCCCCCGGGACAAGAAAAAACTGTTTTTT. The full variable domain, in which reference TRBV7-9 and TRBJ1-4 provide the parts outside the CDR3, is DTGVSQNPRHKITKRGQNVTFRCDPISEHNRLYWYRQTLGQGPEFLTYFQNEAQLEKSRLLSDRFSAERPKGSFSTLEIQRTEQGDSAMYLCASSPRDKKKLFFGSGTQLSVL.

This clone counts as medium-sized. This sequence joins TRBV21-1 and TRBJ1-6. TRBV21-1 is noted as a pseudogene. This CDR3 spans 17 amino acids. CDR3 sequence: CASSKSATGVGNSPLHF. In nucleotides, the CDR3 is TGTGCCAGCAGCAAATCCGCTACCGGGGTGGGAAATTCACCCCTCCACTTT.

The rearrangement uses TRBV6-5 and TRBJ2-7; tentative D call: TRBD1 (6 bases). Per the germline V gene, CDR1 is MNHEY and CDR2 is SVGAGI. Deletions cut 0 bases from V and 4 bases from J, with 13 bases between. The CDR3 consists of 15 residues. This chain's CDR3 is CASSYSTGPTYEQYF. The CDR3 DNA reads TGTGCCAGCAGTTACTCGACAGGACCCACGTACGAGCAGTACTTC.

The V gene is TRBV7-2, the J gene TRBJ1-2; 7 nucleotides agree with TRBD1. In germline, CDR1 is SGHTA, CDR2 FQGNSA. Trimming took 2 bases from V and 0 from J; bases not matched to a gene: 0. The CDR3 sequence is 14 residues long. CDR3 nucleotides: TGTGCCAGCAGCTTACAGGGGGCTAACTATGGCTACACCTTC. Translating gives CASSLQGANYGYTF. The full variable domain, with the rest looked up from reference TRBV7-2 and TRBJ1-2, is GAGVSQSPSNKVTEKGKDVELRCDPISGHTALYWYRQSLGQGLEFLIYFQGNSAPDKSGLPSDRFSAERTGGSVSTLTIQRTQQEDSAVYLCASSLQGANYGYTFGSGTRLTVV.

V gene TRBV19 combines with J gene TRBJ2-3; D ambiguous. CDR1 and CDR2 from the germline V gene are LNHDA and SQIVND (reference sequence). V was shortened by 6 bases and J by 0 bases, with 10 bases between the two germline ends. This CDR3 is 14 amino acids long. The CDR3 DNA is TGTGCCAGTAGCGAGCGTACTAGCACAGATACGCAGTATTTT. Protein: CASSERTSTDTQYF. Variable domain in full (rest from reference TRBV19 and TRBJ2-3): DGGITQSPKYLFRKEGQNVTLSCEQNLNHDAMYWYRQDPGQGLRLIYYSQIVNDFQKGDIAEGYSVSREKKESFPLTVTSAQKNPTAFYLCASSERTSTDTQYFGPGTRLTVL.

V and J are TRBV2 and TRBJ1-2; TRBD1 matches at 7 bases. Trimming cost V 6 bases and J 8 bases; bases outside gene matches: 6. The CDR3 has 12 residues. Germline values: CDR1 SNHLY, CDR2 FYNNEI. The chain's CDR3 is CASSVTGAGYTF. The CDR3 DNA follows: TGTGCCAGCAGCGTTACAGGGGCGGGCTACACCTTC.